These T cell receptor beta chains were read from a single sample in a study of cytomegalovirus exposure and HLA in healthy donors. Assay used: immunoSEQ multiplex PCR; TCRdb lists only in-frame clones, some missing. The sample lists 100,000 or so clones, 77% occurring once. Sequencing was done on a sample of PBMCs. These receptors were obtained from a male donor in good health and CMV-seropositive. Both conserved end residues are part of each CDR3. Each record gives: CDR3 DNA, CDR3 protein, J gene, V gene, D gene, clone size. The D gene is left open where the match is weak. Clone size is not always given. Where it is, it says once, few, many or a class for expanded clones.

CDR3nt: TGTGCCAGCAGCTCCCCCAGAGATACGCAGTATTTT
CDR3aa: CASSSPRDTQYF
j_gene: TRBJ2-3
v_gene: TRBV7-9
d_gene: -
abundance: -

CDR3nt: TGTGCCACCAGTCCTAGCGGGAGGACTAGCACAGATACGCAGTATTTT
CDR3aa: CATSPSGRTSTDTQYF
j_gene: TRBJ2-3
v_gene: TRBV15
d_gene: TRBD2
abundance: -

CDR3nt: TGCGCCAGCACGAGGGACAGGGGGTGGCTTAATGAAAAACTGTTTTTT
CDR3aa: CASTRDRGWLNEKLFF
j_gene: TRBJ1-4
v_gene: TRBV10-1
d_gene: TRBD1
abundance: -

CDR3nt: TGTGCCAGCAGAAAGGCGGGGCAAGAGACCCAGTACTTC
CDR3aa: CASRKAGQETQYF
j_gene: TRBJ2-5
v_gene: TRBV27
d_gene: -
abundance: -

CDR3nt: TGTGCCAGCAGTGAACAGGGTACGACTGGAAACACCATATATTTT
CDR3aa: CASSEQGTTGNTIYF
j_gene: TRBJ1-3
v_gene: TRBV6-1
d_gene: -
abundance: once

CDR3nt: TGTGCCACCCTCCCTAGCTCCGTCTCCTACGAGCAGTACTTC
CDR3aa: CATLPSSVSYEQYF
j_gene: TRBJ2-7
v_gene: TRBV10-3
d_gene: -
abundance: -

CDR3nt: TGCAGCGTAGGTCGGGGGAGTCAGGCCGGGGAGCTGTTTTTT
CDR3aa: CSVGRGSQAGELFF
j_gene: TRBJ2-2
v_gene: TRBV29-1
d_gene: -
abundance: -

CDR3nt: TGCGCCAGCAGCTTTGGCGGAGATACGCAGTATTTT
CDR3aa: CASSFGGDTQYF
j_gene: TRBJ2-3
v_gene: TRBV5-1
d_gene: -
abundance: -

CDR3nt: TGCGCCAGCAAGGAGGTCGGAGGGGAGACCCAGTACTTC
CDR3aa: CASKEVGGETQYF
j_gene: TRBJ2-5
v_gene: TRBV4-1
d_gene: -
abundance: -

CDR3nt: TGTGCCAGCAGCTTGGAACTAGAACCAGATACGCAGTATTTT
CDR3aa: CASSLELEPDTQYF
j_gene: TRBJ2-3
v_gene: TRBV5-5
d_gene: -
abundance: -

CDR3nt: TGTGCCAGCAGCTACGGCGCAGGACAGGGGACTGGGGCCAACGTCCTGACTTTC
CDR3aa: CASSYGAGQGTGANVLTF
j_gene: TRBJ2-6
v_gene: TRBV9
d_gene: TRBD1
abundance: -

CDR3nt: TGTGCCAGCAGCGCCACACCATCACCCCTCCACTTT
CDR3aa: CASSATPSPLHF
j_gene: TRBJ1-6
v_gene: TRBV6-1
d_gene: -
abundance: -

CDR3nt: TGTGCCAGCAGCTTGTCGGCGTCTAGCGGCTACAATGAGCAGTTCTTC
CDR3aa: CASSLSASSGYNEQFF
j_gene: TRBJ2-1
v_gene: TRBV7-3
d_gene: TRBD2
abundance: -

CDR3nt: TGTGCCAGCAGCCCCAGTTCGGAGACCCAGTACTTC
CDR3aa: CASSPSSETQYF
j_gene: TRBJ2-5
v_gene: TRBV7-9
d_gene: -
abundance: -

CDR3nt: TGCAGCGTGAGGGACAGGGGATTTACCGGGGAGCTGTTTTTT
CDR3aa: CSVRDRGFTGELFF
j_gene: TRBJ2-2
v_gene: TRBV29-1
d_gene: TRBD1
abundance: -

CDR3nt: TGTGCCAGCAGCATTACTAGCGCTAGCACAGATACGCAGTATTTT
CDR3aa: CASSITSASTDTQYF
j_gene: TRBJ2-3
v_gene: TRBV7-3
d_gene: TRBD2
abundance: -

CDR3nt: TGTGCCAGCAGTTACTCGCAAGCGGATACGCAGTATTTT
CDR3aa: CASSYSQADTQYF
j_gene: TRBJ2-3
v_gene: TRBV6-5
d_gene: -
abundance: -

CDR3nt: TGTGCCAGCAGCCGACCGGGGGGTGAGCAGTTCTTC
CDR3aa: CASSRPGGEQFF
j_gene: TRBJ2-1
v_gene: TRBV7-3
d_gene: TRBD2
abundance: -

CDR3nt: TGTGCCAGCAGTTCCGACAGGGGGGAGGTCCAGCCCCAGCATTTT
CDR3aa: CASSSDRGEVQPQHF
j_gene: TRBJ1-5
v_gene: TRBV28
d_gene: TRBD1
abundance: once

CDR3nt: TGTGCCAGCAGCTTGGTTAGGACAGGGGGGAACACCGGGGAGCTGTTTTTT
CDR3aa: CASSLVRTGGNTGELFF
j_gene: TRBJ2-2
v_gene: TRBV5-8
d_gene: TRBD1
abundance: -

CDR3nt: TGTGCCAGCGCTGAGGGGACTGAGAAGTTCTTC
CDR3aa: CASAEGTEKFF
j_gene: TRBJ2-1
v_gene: TRBV7-2
d_gene: -
abundance: -

CDR3nt: TGCGCCAGCAGCCCCGGAACCGTAGCGGGAGTGGGAGAGCAGTACTTC
CDR3aa: CASSPGTVAGVGEQYF
j_gene: TRBJ2-7
v_gene: TRBV5-1
d_gene: TRBD2
abundance: -

CDR3nt: TGTGCCAGCAGTTTATCCCAGAGCAGGGCAAGGAGATTTGAAGCTTTCTTT
CDR3aa: CASSLSQSRARRFEAFF
j_gene: TRBJ1-1
v_gene: TRBV28
d_gene: -
abundance: -

CDR3nt: TGTGCCAGTAGTATAGAAGGGACTTTCTACGAGCAGTACTTC
CDR3aa: CASSIEGTFYEQYF
j_gene: TRBJ2-7
v_gene: TRBV19
d_gene: -
abundance: -

CDR3nt: TGTGCCAGCAGCTTGAAACAGACCTGGTATGGCTACACCTTC
CDR3aa: CASSLKQTWYGYTF
j_gene: TRBJ1-2
v_gene: TRBV5-4
d_gene: -
abundance: once

CDR3nt: TGTGCCAGTAGTATCACGGAGGGCGTGACAGATACGCAGTATTTT
CDR3aa: CASSITEGVTDTQYF
j_gene: TRBJ2-3
v_gene: TRBV19
d_gene: -
abundance: -

CDR3nt: TGTGTCAGCAGCGTAGGTTCAGTCACAGATACGCAGTATTTT
CDR3aa: CVSSVGSVTDTQYF
j_gene: TRBJ2-3
v_gene: TRBV9
d_gene: -
abundance: -

CDR3nt: TGTGCCAGCACCCAAAGGCAGGGTCGCTACGAGCAGTACTTC
CDR3aa: CASTQRQGRYEQYF
j_gene: TRBJ2-7
v_gene: TRBV28
d_gene: -
abundance: -

CDR3nt: TGTGCCAGCAGCTTACTCCTACAGGGGATACCGTACTTC
CDR3aa: CASSLLLQGIPYF
j_gene: TRBJ2-7
v_gene: TRBV11-2
d_gene: TRBD1
abundance: -

CDR3nt: TGTGCCAGCAGCTTAAGCGGGAGCTTCAATGAGCAGTTCTTC
CDR3aa: CASSLSGSFNEQFF
j_gene: TRBJ2-1
v_gene: TRBV5-8
d_gene: TRBD2
abundance: -

CDR3nt: TGTGCCAGCAGTTTAAGAGGTGCGGGGAGAAAGCAGTACTTC
CDR3aa: CASSLRGAGRKQYF
j_gene: TRBJ2-7
v_gene: TRBV27
d_gene: -
abundance: -

CDR3nt: TGTGCCAGCAGCGCAGACCAGGGGAACACTGAAGCTTTCTTT
CDR3aa: CASSADQGNTEAFF
j_gene: TRBJ1-1
v_gene: TRBV9
d_gene: -
abundance: once

CDR3nt: TGCAGTGCTAGTGGGGAGGCTAGCAAGTACTTC
CDR3aa: CSASGEASKYF
j_gene: TRBJ2-7
v_gene: TRBV20-1
d_gene: -
abundance: -

CDR3nt: TGCGCCAGCAGTTCCTCAGGGCTGTCCAATGAAAAACTGTTTTTT
CDR3aa: CASSSSGLSNEKLFF
j_gene: TRBJ1-4
v_gene: TRBV5-1
d_gene: -
abundance: -

CDR3nt: TGCGCCAGCAGCGCGGACCAGAGGGTCGAGCAGTACTTC
CDR3aa: CASSADQRVEQYF
j_gene: TRBJ2-7
v_gene: TRBV5-1
d_gene: -
abundance: few

CDR3nt: TGTGCCAGCAGCTTCGCGGAGGTAACCCAGTACTTC
CDR3aa: CASSFAEVTQYF
j_gene: TRBJ2-5
v_gene: TRBV5-1
d_gene: -
abundance: -

CDR3nt: TGTGCCAGCAGCCGGACAGGGGGGAAACTGTTTTTT
CDR3aa: CASSRTGGKLFF
j_gene: TRBJ1-4
v_gene: TRBV7-2
d_gene: TRBD1
abundance: -

CDR3nt: TGCGCCAGCAGCCAAGACCTTGCAGGGGGCGGAAACACCATATATTTT
CDR3aa: CASSQDLAGGGNTIYF
j_gene: TRBJ1-3
v_gene: TRBV4-1
d_gene: TRBD1
abundance: -

CDR3nt: TGCAGCGTTGGCGGCGGCGGGAGTACATCCTACGAGCAGTACTTC
CDR3aa: CSVGGGGSTSYEQYF
j_gene: TRBJ2-7
v_gene: TRBV29-1
d_gene: TRBD2
abundance: once

CDR3nt: TGTGCCAGTAGCATCCCAGGCTCCCAAGAGACCCAGTACTTC
CDR3aa: CASSIPGSQETQYF
j_gene: TRBJ2-5
v_gene: TRBV19
d_gene: -
abundance: -

CDR3nt: TGTGCCAGCTCACCAAATAGTCTCCCTGGAAACACCATATATTTT
CDR3aa: CASSPNSLPGNTIYF
j_gene: TRBJ1-3
v_gene: TRBV18
d_gene: -
abundance: few

CDR3nt: TGTGCCAGCATAAAGGGGAGGGATAGCAATCAGCCCCAGCATTTT
CDR3aa: CASIKGRDSNQPQHF
j_gene: TRBJ1-5
v_gene: TRBV6-6
d_gene: -
abundance: -

CDR3nt: TGTGCCAGCAGCGTAGGAGGGTCTAATTCACCCCTCCACTTT
CDR3aa: CASSVGGSNSPLHF
j_gene: TRBJ1-6
v_gene: TRBV9
d_gene: -
abundance: -

CDR3nt: TGTGCCAGTAGTATAGGAGGCTTCCCCCGGGCTTTCTTT
CDR3aa: CASSIGGFPRAFF
j_gene: TRBJ1-1
v_gene: TRBV19
d_gene: -
abundance: -

CDR3nt: TGTGCCAGCTCACCAACGGACAGGGCAGGATATGGCTACACCTTC
CDR3aa: CASSPTDRAGYGYTF
j_gene: TRBJ1-2
v_gene: TRBV18
d_gene: TRBD1
abundance: -

CDR3nt: TGTGCCAGCAGCCAAGACCTACTAGCGGGGGGGGACAATGAGCAGTTCTTC
CDR3aa: CASSQDLLAGGDNEQFF
j_gene: TRBJ2-1
v_gene: TRBV4-2
d_gene: TRBD2
abundance: few

CDR3nt: TGTGCCAGCAGCCCCGACAGGTGGAAACTGTTTTTT
CDR3aa: CASSPDRWKLFF
j_gene: TRBJ1-4
v_gene: TRBV6-5
d_gene: -
abundance: -

CDR3nt: TGTGCCAGCGCGGTTGAGATGTCCAATGAGCAGTTCTTC
CDR3aa: CASAVEMSNEQFF
j_gene: TRBJ2-1
v_gene: TRBV6-4
d_gene: -
abundance: -

CDR3nt: TGTGCCAGCAGCTTGGACTCAAGCTCCTACGAGCAGTACTTC
CDR3aa: CASSLDSSSYEQYF
j_gene: TRBJ2-7
v_gene: TRBV5-4
d_gene: -
abundance: few

CDR3nt: TGTGCCAGCAGCGTATGGTACTTACCCACAGATACGCAGTATTTT
CDR3aa: CASSVWYLPTDTQYF
j_gene: TRBJ2-3
v_gene: TRBV9
d_gene: -
abundance: -

CDR3nt: TGTGCCAGCAGCTTGAGCGCCTACGAGCAGTACTTC
CDR3aa: CASSLSAYEQYF
j_gene: TRBJ2-7
v_gene: TRBV11-2
d_gene: -
abundance: few

CDR3nt: TGTGCCAGCAGGGCGATAGCGGATACGCAGTATTTT
CDR3aa: CASRAIADTQYF
j_gene: TRBJ2-3
v_gene: TRBV6-6
d_gene: -
abundance: -

CDR3nt: TGTGCCAGCAGCCGTAGTTCAAGAATGAACACTGAAGCTTTCTTT
CDR3aa: CASSRSSRMNTEAFF
j_gene: TRBJ1-1
v_gene: TRBV27
d_gene: -
abundance: few

CDR3nt: TGTGCCAGCACTAGCGGGGTGGCCACAGATACGCAGTATTTT
CDR3aa: CASTSGVATDTQYF
j_gene: TRBJ2-3
v_gene: TRBV6-6
d_gene: TRBD2
abundance: -

CDR3nt: TGTGCCAGCAACTCTCCCGGGACAGGGGAAGAAAAACTGTTTTTT
CDR3aa: CASNSPGTGEEKLFF
j_gene: TRBJ1-4
v_gene: TRBV7-8
d_gene: TRBD1
abundance: -

CDR3nt: TGCGCCAGCAGCTGGAGGGACGGGATGAGCTCCTACAATGAGCAGTTCTTC
CDR3aa: CASSWRDGMSSYNEQFF
j_gene: TRBJ2-1
v_gene: TRBV5-1
d_gene: -
abundance: -

CDR3nt: TGTGCCAGCAGACGCACAGGGAGCGAGACCCAGTACTTC
CDR3aa: CASRRTGSETQYF
j_gene: TRBJ2-5
v_gene: TRBV21-1
d_gene: -
abundance: -